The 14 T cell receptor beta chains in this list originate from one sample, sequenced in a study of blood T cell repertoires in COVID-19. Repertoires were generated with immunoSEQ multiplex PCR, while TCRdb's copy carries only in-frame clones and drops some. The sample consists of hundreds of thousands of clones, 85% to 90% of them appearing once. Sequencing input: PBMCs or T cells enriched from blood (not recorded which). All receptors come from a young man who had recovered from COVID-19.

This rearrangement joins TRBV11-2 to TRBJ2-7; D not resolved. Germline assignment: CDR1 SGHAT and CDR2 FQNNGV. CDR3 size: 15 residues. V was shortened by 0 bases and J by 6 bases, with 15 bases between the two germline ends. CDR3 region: CASSLESGAPSEQYF. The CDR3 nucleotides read TGTGCCAGCAGCTTAGAATCTGGAGCCCCCTCCGAGCAGTACTTC. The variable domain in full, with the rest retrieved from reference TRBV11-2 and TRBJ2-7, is EAGVAQSPRYKIIEKRQSVAFWCNPISGHATLYWYQQILGQGPKLLIQFQNNGVVDDSQLPKDRFSAERLKGVDSTLKIQPAKLEDSAVYLCASSLESGAPSEQYFGPGTRLTVT.

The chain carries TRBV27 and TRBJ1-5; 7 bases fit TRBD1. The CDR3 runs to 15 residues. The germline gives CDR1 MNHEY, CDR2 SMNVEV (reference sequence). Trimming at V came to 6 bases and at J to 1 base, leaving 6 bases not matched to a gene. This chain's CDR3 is CASSQGTESNQPQHF. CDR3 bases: TGTGCCAGCAGCCAAGGGACAGAAAGCAATCAGCCCCAGCATTTT.

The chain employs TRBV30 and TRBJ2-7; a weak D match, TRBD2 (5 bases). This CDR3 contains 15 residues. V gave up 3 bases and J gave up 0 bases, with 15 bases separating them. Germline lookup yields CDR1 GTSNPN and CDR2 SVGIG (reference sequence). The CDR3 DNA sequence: TGTGCCTGGAGCCCCCCGGGGAAGGCCTCCTACGAGCAGTACTTC. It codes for CAWSPPGKASYEQYF.

The CDR3 region is CAWIDSYEQYF. DNA for the CDR3: TGTGCCTGGATTGACAGTTACGAGCAGTACTTC. The V gene is TRBV30, the J gene TRBJ2-7, with D perhaps matching TRBD1 (5 bases). The V gene's germline CDR1 is GTSNPN and CDR2 SVGIG (reference sequence). The CDR3 runs to 11 residues. The ends were cut back, 4 bases at V and 4 bases at J, with 8 bases in the middle.

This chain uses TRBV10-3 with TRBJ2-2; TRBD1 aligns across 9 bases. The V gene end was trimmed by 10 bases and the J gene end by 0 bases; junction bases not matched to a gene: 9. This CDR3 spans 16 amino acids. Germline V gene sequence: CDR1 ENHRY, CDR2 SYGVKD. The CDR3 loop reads CATNRDRATNTGELFF. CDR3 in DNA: TGTGCCACCAACCGGGACAGGGCTACGAACACCGGGGAGCTGTTTTTT.

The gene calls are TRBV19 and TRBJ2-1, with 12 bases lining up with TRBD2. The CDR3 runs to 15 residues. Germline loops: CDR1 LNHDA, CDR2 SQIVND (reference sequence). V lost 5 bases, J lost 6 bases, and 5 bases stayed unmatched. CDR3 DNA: TGTGCCAGTAGTCAGACTAGCGGGAGTATCAATGAGCAGTTCTTC. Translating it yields CASSQTSGSINEQFF.

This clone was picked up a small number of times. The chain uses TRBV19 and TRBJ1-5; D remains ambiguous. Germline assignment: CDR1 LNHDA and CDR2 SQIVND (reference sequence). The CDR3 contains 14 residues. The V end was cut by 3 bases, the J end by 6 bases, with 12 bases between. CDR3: CASSILEDRQPQHF. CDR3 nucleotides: TGTGCCAGTAGTATTTTAGAGGATCGTCAGCCCCAGCATTTT.

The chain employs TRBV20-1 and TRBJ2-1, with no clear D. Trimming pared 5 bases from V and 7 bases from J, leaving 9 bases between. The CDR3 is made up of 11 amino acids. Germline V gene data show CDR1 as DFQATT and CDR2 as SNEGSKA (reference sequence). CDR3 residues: CSAQYKNEQFF. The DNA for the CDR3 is TGCAGTGCTCAGTACAAGAATGAGCAGTTCTTC.

Here the CDR3 reads CASSQGGVGGLAGFYEQYF. The CDR3 region has the DNA TGTGCCAGCAGCCAAGGGGGCGTGGGAGGACTAGCGGGATTCTACGAGCAGTACTTC. The gene calls are TRBV3-1 (or the pseudogene TRBV3-2) and TRBJ2-7; 12 nucleotides align to TRBD2. This CDR3 contains 19 residues. Germline assignment: CDR1 LGHDT and CDR2 YNNKEL (reference sequence). The ends lost 1 base at V and 3 bases at J; junction bases unmatched: 13.

The CDR3 nucleotides read TGTGCCACCAGTGGGCTAGCGAACACGTACAATGAGCAGTTCTTC. Its protein is CATSGLANTYNEQFF. The V call is TRBV24-1, the J call TRBJ2-1, with D possibly being TRBD2 (6 bases). Germline V gene sequence: CDR1 KGHDR, CDR2 SFDVKD. The V and J ends lost 5 bases and 4 bases respectively, with 14 bases between them. CDR3 length equals 15 residues.

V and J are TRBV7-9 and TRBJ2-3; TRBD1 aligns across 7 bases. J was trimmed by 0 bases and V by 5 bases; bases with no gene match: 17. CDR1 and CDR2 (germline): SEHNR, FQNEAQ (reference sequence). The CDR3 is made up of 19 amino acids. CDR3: CASSPLWVTGESSTDTQYF. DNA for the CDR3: TGTGCCAGCAGCCCTCTTTGGGTAACAGGGGAAAGCAGCACAGATACGCAGTATTTT.

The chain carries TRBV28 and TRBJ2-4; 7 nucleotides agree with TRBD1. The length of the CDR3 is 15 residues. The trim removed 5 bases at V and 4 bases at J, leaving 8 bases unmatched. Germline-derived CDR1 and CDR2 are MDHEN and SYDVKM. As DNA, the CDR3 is TGTGCCAGCAGTGCGACAGGGCCGTTAAAAAACATTCAGTACTTC. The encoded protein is CASSATGPLKNIQYF.

As DNA, the CDR3 is TGCAGCGTTGGTCAACAGTATGAAAAACTGTTTTTT. It yields the protein CSVGQQYEKLFF. The V call is TRBV29-1, the J call TRBJ1-4; D call uncertain. The CDR3 is 12 residues long. CDR1 and CDR2 (germline): SQVTM, ANQGSEA. V was pared by 4 bases and J by 6 bases, with 9 bases between.

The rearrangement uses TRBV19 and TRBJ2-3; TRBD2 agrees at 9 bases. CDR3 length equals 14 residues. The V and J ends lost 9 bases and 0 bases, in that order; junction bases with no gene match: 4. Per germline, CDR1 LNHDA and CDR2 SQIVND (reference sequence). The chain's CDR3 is CASATSGSTDTQYF. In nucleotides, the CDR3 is TGTGCCAGCGCGACTAGCGGCAGCACAGATACGCAGTATTTT. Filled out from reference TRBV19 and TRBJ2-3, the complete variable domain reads DGGITQSPKYLFRKEGQNVTLSCEQNLNHDAMYWYRQDPGQGLRLIYYSQIVNDFQKGDIAEGYSVSREKKESFPLTVTSAQKNPTAFYLCASATSGSTDTQYFGPGTRLTVL.